This T cell receptor beta chain was identified in a study of CD8 T cells in Susac syndrome. Random hexamers were used to reverse transcribe an amount of roughly 0.45 to 1 ug RNA. TCRdb processed the immunoSEQ multiplex PCR reads anew with MiXCR; each CDR3 protein has one entry. The sample includes 200,000 or so distinct CDR3 sequences, around 96% of them seen just once. This clonotype has just a few counts. Trimming cost V 6 bases and J 4 bases; bases outside gene matches: 6. The germline V gene encodes CDR1 SGHAT and CDR2 FQNNGV. The CDR3 is made up of 14 amino acids. The chain employs TRBV11-2 and TRBJ2-5; 9 bases fit TRBD1. Sequencing was carried out using CD4+ T cells from PBMCs. The source is a human donor with multiple sclerosis. The CDR3 nucleotides are TGTGCCAGCAGTCGGGACAGGGTTGGAGAGACCCAGTACTTC. Residues: CASSRDRVGETQYF.